The rows below give T cell receptor beta chains drawn from one sample of a study of T cell clones after liver transplantation. Measured with immunoSEQ multiplex PCR; TCRdb has only the in-frame clones, and not every one. The sample has roughly 80,000 clones, roughly 85% seen once; the top ten hold roughly 2.8%. The sample consisted of CD4+ T cells from blood, taken at the 22-month timepoint. The receptors originated from a human patient who received a liver transplant. Some T cells here may be from the graft donor. The CDR3 runs from the conserved cysteine through the conserved F or W. The order of the fields is clone size, D gene, V gene, J gene, CDR3 DNA, CDR3 protein. The D gene is left open where the match is weak. Only part of the rows carry a size: once, few, many, or a class if the clone is expanded.

abundance: .; d_gene: .; v_gene: TRBV30; j_gene: TRBJ2-4; CDR3nt: TGTGCCTGGGGTCGCGGAGCCAAAAACATTCAGTACTTC; CDR3aa: CAWGRGAKNIQYF
abundance: .; d_gene: .; v_gene: TRBV5-1; j_gene: TRBJ1-4; CDR3nt: TGCGCCAGCAGCTTGGCCGGGTATACAGGGCCAGTTGAAAAACTGTTTTTT; CDR3aa: CASSLAGYTGPVEKLFF
abundance: .; d_gene: .; v_gene: TRBV4-2; j_gene: TRBJ1-2; CDR3nt: TGTGCCAGCAGCCAAATCGGCGGTAACTATGGCTACACCTTC; CDR3aa: CASSQIGGNYGYTF
abundance: .; d_gene: .; v_gene: TRBV7-2; j_gene: TRBJ1-3; CDR3nt: TGTGCCAGCAGCTTAGCCGGGGACAACTCTGGAAACACCATATATTTT; CDR3aa: CASSLAGDNSGNTIYF
abundance: few; d_gene: .; v_gene: TRBV6-5; j_gene: TRBJ1-2; CDR3nt: TGTGCCAGCAGTCCCACAGTTAACTATGGCTACACCTTC; CDR3aa: CASSPTVNYGYTF
abundance: .; d_gene: TRBD1; v_gene: TRBV2; j_gene: TRBJ1-4; CDR3nt: TGTGCCAGCAGAGTAGTTGGGACAGATGAAAAACTGTTTTTT; CDR3aa: CASRVVGTDEKLFF
abundance: .; d_gene: .; v_gene: TRBV19; j_gene: TRBJ2-2; CDR3nt: TGTGCCAGTAGTCCCTTTGATCCCGGGGAGCTGTTTTTT; CDR3aa: CASSPFDPGELFF
abundance: once; d_gene: .; v_gene: TRBV4-2; j_gene: TRBJ2-1; CDR3nt: TGTGCCAGCAGCCAAGATAGGCGGGGTGGAAATGAGCAGTTCTTC; CDR3aa: CASSQDRRGGNEQFF
abundance: .; d_gene: .; v_gene: TRBV6-6; j_gene: TRBJ1-1; CDR3nt: TGTGCCATTACAGGGTCGAGGGAAGCTTTCTTT; CDR3aa: CAITGSREAFF
abundance: .; d_gene: TRBD1; v_gene: TRBV5-6; j_gene: TRBJ2-2; CDR3nt: TGTGCCAGCAGCTCCAGGGGGATGATAACCGGGGAGCTGTTTTTT; CDR3aa: CASSSRGMITGELFF
abundance: .; d_gene: .; v_gene: TRBV7-2; j_gene: TRBJ1-2; CDR3nt: TGTGCCAGCAGCCAACCCGCGTACATCTACACCTTC; CDR3aa: CASSQPAYIYTF
abundance: .; d_gene: TRBD1; v_gene: TRBV7-9; j_gene: TRBJ1-1; CDR3nt: TGTGCCAGCAGCTTACAGGGGGCCCACACTGAAGCTTTCTTT; CDR3aa: CASSLQGAHTEAFF
abundance: .; d_gene: .; v_gene: TRBV7-9; j_gene: TRBJ1-3; CDR3nt: TGTGCCAGCAGCCCACGCCAGGGGCAGTCAGGAAACACCATATATTTT; CDR3aa: CASSPRQGQSGNTIYF
abundance: .; d_gene: .; v_gene: TRBV27; j_gene: TRBJ2-4; CDR3nt: TGTGCCAGCAGTTTATTGCCCAATGGGAGAGGAGCCAAAAACATTCAGTACTTC; CDR3aa: CASSLLPNGRGAKNIQYF
abundance: .; d_gene: .; v_gene: TRBV6-1; j_gene: TRBJ2-3; CDR3nt: TGTGCCAGCAGTGAAGGTTTTACGGGCGATACGCAGTATTTT; CDR3aa: CASSEGFTGDTQYF
abundance: .; d_gene: TRBD1; v_gene: TRBV10-3; j_gene: TRBJ1-2; CDR3nt: TGTGCCATCACCGGGGACAGGGACTATGGCTACACCTTC; CDR3aa: CAITGDRDYGYTF
abundance: few; d_gene: .; v_gene: TRBV6-6; j_gene: TRBJ2-2; CDR3nt: TGTGCCAGCAGTTACTATCCAGGAGGGCTGTTTTTT; CDR3aa: CASSYYPGGLFF
abundance: .; d_gene: TRBD1; v_gene: TRBV18; j_gene: TRBJ1-1; CDR3nt: TGTGCCAGCTCCCCGGGACAGTCCGCGAGGGAAGCTTTCTTT; CDR3aa: CASSPGQSAREAFF
abundance: .; d_gene: TRBD1; v_gene: TRBV5-6; j_gene: TRBJ1-2; CDR3nt: TGTGCCAGCAGCTCGGGGGACAGCGCGAACTATGGCTACACCTTC; CDR3aa: CASSSGDSANYGYTF
abundance: .; d_gene: .; v_gene: TRBV29-1; j_gene: TRBJ1-4; CDR3nt: TGCAGCGTAGCGACAGCCAGTGAAAAACTGTTTTTT; CDR3aa: CSVATASEKLFF
abundance: .; d_gene: .; v_gene: TRBV18; j_gene: TRBJ2-1; CDR3nt: TGTGCCAGCTCACCCCCCTTGGGTGCGGTGTACAATGAGCAGTTCTTC; CDR3aa: CASSPPLGAVYNEQFF
abundance: .; d_gene: .; v_gene: TRBV27; j_gene: TRBJ2-7; CDR3nt: TGTGCCAGCAGTATCCGCAGGGGTCCCTACGAGCAGTACTTC; CDR3aa: CASSIRRGPYEQYF
abundance: .; d_gene: .; v_gene: TRBV4-3; j_gene: TRBJ1-5; CDR3nt: TGCGCCAGCAGCCAAGAGGTGGCACAGCCAAATCAGCCCCAGCATTTT; CDR3aa: CASSQEVAQPNQPQHF
abundance: .; d_gene: .; v_gene: TRBV5-1; j_gene: TRBJ1-5; CDR3nt: TGCGCCAGCAGCTTGGGGGGAAGCAATCAGCCCCAGCATTTT; CDR3aa: CASSLGGSNQPQHF
abundance: .; d_gene: .; v_gene: TRBV7-2; j_gene: TRBJ1-2; CDR3nt: TGTGCCAGCAGCTTAGATACTACCTATGGCTACACCTTC; CDR3aa: CASSLDTTYGYTF
abundance: .; d_gene: .; v_gene: TRBV4-2; j_gene: TRBJ2-5; CDR3nt: TGTGCCAGCAGCCAAGATCCGGTGGGGGGGCATCAAGAGACCCAGTACTTC; CDR3aa: CASSQDPVGGHQETQYF
abundance: few; d_gene: TRBD1; v_gene: TRBV5-4; j_gene: TRBJ2-6; CDR3nt: TGTGCCAGCCCTACCGGGACAGGACTCTCTGGGGCCAACGTCCTGACTTTC; CDR3aa: CASPTGTGLSGANVLTF